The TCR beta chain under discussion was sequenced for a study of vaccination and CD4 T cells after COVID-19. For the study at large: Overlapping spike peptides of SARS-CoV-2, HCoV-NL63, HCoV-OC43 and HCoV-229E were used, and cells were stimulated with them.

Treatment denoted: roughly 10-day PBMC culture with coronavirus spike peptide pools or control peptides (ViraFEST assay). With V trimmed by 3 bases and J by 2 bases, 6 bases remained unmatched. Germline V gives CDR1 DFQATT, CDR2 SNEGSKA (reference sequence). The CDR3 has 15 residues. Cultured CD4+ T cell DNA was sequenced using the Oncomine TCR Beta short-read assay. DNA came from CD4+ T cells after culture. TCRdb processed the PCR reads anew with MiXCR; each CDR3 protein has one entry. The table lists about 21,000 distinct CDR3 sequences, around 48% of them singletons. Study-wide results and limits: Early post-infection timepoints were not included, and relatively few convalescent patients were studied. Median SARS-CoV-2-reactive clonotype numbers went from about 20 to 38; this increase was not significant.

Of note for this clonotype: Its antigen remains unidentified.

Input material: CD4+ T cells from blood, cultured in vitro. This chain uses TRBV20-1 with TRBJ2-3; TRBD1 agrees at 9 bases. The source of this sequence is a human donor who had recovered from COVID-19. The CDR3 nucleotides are TGCAGTGCTAGTACGGCACAGGGGGCCACAGATACGCAGTATTTT. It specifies CSASTAQGATDTQYF.